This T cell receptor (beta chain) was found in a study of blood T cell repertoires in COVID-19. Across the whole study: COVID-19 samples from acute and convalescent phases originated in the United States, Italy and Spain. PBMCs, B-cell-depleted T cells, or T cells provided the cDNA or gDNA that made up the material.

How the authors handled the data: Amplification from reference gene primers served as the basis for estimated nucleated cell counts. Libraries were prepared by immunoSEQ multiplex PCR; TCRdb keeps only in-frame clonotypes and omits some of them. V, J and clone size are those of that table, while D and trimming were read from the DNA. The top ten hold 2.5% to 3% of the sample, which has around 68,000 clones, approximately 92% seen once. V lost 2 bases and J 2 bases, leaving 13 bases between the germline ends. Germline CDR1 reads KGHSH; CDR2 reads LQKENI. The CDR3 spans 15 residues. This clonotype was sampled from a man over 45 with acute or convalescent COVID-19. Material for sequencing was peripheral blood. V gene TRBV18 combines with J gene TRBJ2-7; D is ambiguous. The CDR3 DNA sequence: TGTGCCAGCTCACCAACACAAGGAACAGCCTACGAGCAGTACTTC. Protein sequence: CASSPTQGTAYEQYF.